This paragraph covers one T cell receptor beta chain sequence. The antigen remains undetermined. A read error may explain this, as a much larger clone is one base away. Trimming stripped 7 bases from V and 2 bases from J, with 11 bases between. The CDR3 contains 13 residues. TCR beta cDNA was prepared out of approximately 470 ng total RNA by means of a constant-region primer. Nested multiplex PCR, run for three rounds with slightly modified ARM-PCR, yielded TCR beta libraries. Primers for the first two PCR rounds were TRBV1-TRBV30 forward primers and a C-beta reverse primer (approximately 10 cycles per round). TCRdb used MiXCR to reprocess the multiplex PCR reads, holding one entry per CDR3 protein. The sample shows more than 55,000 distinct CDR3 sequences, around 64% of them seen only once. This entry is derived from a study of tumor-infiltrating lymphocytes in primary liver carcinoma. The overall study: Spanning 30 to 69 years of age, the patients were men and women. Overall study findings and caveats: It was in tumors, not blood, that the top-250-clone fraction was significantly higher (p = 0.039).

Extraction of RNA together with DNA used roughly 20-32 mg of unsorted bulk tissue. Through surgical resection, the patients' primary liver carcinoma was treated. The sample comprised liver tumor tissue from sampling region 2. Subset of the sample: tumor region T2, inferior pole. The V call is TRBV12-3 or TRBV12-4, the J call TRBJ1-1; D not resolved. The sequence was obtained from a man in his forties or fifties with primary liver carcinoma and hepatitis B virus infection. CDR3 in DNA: TGTGCCAGCATGATTCGAATTAACACTGAAGCTTTCTTT. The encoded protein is CASMIRINTEAFF.